These 5 T cell receptor beta chains were all obtained from the same sample, sequenced in a study of OX40 agonist ivuxolimab in advanced cancers. Only in-frame clones appear in the TCRdb table, and some are missing; sequencing was by immunoSEQ multiplex PCR. The table includes just under 7,000 clones, about 74% detected once. The sample in question was CD4+ or CD8+ T cells sorted from blood, obtained in a trial of the OX40 agonist ivuxolimab. These TCRs come from an adult with an advanced solid tumor such as melanoma, head and neck, liver or kidney cancer.

The chain links TRBV30 to TRBJ2-3; D remains ambiguous. CDR1 GTSNPN and CDR2 SVGIG come from the germline V gene (reference sequence). CDR3 size: 13 residues. The V end was cut by 5 bases, the J end by 2 bases, with 11 bases between. In DNA, the CDR3 is TGTGCCTGGGACTCCCATCTCACAGATACGCAGTATTTT. Amino acids: CAWDSHLTDTQYF.

The J gene is TRBJ2-3, the V gene TRBV28; TRBD1 matches at 8 bases. J gave up 2 bases and V 6 bases, and 4 bases lay outside the gene matches. Germline V gives CDR1 MDHEN, CDR2 SYDVKM. The CDR3 extends over 14 amino acids. CDR3 nucleotide sequence: TGTGCCAGCAGCACGGGACAGGACACAGATACGCAGTATTTT. This encodes CASSTGQDTDTQYF.

This clone appeared a few times. The chain carries TRBV7-8 and TRBJ2-3; 7 nucleotides align to TRBD1. Germline V gene lookup returns CDR1 SGHVS and CDR2 FQNEAQ. The CDR3 is made up of 15 amino acids. J was trimmed by 2 bases and V by 2 bases; bases with no gene match: 4. Here the CDR3 DNA reads TGTGCCAGCAGCTTAAACAGGGGTCCCACAGATACGCAGTATTTT. Amino acids: CASSLNRGPTDTQYF.

The chain recombines TRBV5-6 with TRBJ2-2; D unclear. Trimming shortened V by 7 bases and J by 6 bases, and 7 bases separated the two germline ends. From germline, CDR1 is SGHDT and CDR2 YYEEEE. This CDR3 comprises 11 residues. The CDR3 loop is CASHWAGELFF. CDR3 bases: TGTGCCAGCCATTGGGCCGGGGAGCTGTTTTTT.

By share of the sample, this clone is medium-sized. The chain has TRBV9 and TRBJ1-5; 7 bases match TRBD1. CDR1 is SGDLS and CDR2 is YYNGEE in the germline V gene. V shed 4 bases, J shed 8 bases, and the junction held 15 bases outside the gene matches. This CDR3 is 16 amino acids long. The CDR3: CASSPGQLTSGEPQHF. The CDR3 DNA follows: TGTGCCAGCAGCCCGGGACAGTTAACCTCGGGTGAGCCCCAGCATTTT.